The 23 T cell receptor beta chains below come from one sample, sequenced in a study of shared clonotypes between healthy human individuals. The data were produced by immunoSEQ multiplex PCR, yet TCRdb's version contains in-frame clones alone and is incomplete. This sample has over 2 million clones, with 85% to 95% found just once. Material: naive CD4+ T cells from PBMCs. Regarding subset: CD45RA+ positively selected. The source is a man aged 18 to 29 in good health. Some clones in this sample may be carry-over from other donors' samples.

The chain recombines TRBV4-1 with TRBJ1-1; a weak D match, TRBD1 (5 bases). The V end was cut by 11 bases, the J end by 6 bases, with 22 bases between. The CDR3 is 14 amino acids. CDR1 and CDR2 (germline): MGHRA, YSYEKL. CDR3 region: CAASLRRGAAEAFF. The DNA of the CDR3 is TGCGCCGCGTCCCTCAGGAGGGGTGCTGCTGAAGCTTTCTTT.

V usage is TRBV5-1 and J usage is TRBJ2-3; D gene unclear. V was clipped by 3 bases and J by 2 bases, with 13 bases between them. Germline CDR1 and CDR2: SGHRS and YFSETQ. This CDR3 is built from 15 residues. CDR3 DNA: TGCGCCAGCAGCTCTCGACCTTTCCCCACAGATACGCAGTATTTT. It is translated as CASSSRPFPTDTQYF.

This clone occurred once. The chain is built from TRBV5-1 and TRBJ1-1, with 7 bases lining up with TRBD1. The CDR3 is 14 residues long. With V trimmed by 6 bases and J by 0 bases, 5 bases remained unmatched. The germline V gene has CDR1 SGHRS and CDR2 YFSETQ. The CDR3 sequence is CASKGAAMNTEAFF. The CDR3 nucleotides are TGCGCCAGCAAGGGGGCCGCTATGAACACTGAAGCTTTCTTT.

The CDR3, as DNA: TGTGCCAGCAGTGAACGCGAATCAGGCTACACCTTC. Protein: CASSERESGYTF. The chain employs TRBV2 and TRBJ1-2; D remains ambiguous. This CDR3 is 12 amino acids long. Trimming removed 2 bases from V and 8 bases from J, with 9 bases in between. Germline V gives CDR1 SNHLY, CDR2 FYNNEI. Filled out from reference TRBV2 and TRBJ1-2, the complete variable domain reads EPEVTQTPSHQVTQMGQEVILRCVPISNHLYFYWYRQILGQKVEFLVSFYNNEISEKSEIFDDQFSVERPDGSNFTLKIRSTKLEDSAMYFCASSERESGYTFGSGTRLTVV.

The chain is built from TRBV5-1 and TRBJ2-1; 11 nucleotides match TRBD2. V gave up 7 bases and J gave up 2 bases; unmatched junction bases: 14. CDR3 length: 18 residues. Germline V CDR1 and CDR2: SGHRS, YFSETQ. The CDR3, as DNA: TGCGCCAGCTCCAGGGGCCTAGCGGGAGGCGGAACCTACAATGAGCAGTTCTTC. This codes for CASSRGLAGGGTYNEQFF.

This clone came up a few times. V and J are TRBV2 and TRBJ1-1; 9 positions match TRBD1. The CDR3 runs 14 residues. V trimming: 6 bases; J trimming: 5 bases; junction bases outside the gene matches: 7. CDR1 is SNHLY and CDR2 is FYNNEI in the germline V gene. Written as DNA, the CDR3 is TGTGCCAGCAGGGGGACAGGGCGTGAAACTGAAGCTTTCTTT. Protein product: CASRGTGRETEAFF.

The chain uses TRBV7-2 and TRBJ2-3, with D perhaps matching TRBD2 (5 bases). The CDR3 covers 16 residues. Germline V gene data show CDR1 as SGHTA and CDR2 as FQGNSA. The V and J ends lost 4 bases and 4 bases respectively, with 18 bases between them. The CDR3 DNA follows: TGTGCCAGCAGCTCCTCCCTAGCAAGTGGGGCAGATACGCAGTATTTT. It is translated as CASSSSLASGADTQYF.

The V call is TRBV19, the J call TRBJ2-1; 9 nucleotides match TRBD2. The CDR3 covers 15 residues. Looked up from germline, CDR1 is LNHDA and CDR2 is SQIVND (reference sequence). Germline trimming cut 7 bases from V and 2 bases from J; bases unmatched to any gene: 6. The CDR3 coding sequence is TGTGCCAGTACTGAGCGGGGGGAACCCTACAATGAGCAGTTCTTC. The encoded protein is CASTERGEPYNEQFF.

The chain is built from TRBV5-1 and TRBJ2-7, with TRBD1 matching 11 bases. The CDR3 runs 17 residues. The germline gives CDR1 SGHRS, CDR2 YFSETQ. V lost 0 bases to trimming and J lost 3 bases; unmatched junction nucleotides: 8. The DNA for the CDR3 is TGCGCCAGCAGCTTGGGGACAGGGGGCTCCTTGGTCTACGAGCAGTACTTC. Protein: CASSLGTGGSLVYEQYF.

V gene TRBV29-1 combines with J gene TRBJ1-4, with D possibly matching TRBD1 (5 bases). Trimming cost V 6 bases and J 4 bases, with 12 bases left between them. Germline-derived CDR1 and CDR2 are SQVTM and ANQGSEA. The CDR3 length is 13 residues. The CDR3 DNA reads TGCAGCGTCCATGGGGGTTATAATGAAAAACTGTTTTTT. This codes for CSVHGGYNEKLFF.

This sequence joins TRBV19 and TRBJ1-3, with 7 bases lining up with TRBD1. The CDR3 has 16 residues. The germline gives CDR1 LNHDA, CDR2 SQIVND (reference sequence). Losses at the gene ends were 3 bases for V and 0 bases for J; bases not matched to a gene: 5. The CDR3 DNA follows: TGTGCCAGTAGTATTGACAGGGATGCCTCTGGAAACACCATATATTTT. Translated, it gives CASSIDRDASGNTIYF. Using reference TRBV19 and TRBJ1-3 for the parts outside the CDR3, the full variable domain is DGGITQSPKYLFRKEGQNVTLSCEQNLNHDAMYWYRQDPGQGLRLIYYSQIVNDFQKGDIAEGYSVSREKKESFPLTVTSAQKNPTAFYLCASSIDRDASGNTIYFGEGSWLTVV.

The chain's CDR3 is CASSEVGPNTGELFF. CDR3 bases: TGTGCCAGCAGTGAGGTTGGACCGAACACCGGGGAGCTGTTTTTT. This rearrangement joins TRBV2 to TRBJ2-2; D call uncertain. V lost 3 bases and J lost 0, with 8 bases in between. Germline V lookup: CDR1 SNHLY, CDR2 FYNNEI. This CDR3 region has 15 residues. The whole variable domain, filled in from reference TRBV2 and TRBJ2-2, reads EPEVTQTPSHQVTQMGQEVILRCVPISNHLYFYWYRQILGQKVEFLVSFYNNEISEKSEIFDDQFSVERPDGSNFTLKIRSTKLEDSAMYFCASSEVGPNTGELFFGEGSRLTVL.

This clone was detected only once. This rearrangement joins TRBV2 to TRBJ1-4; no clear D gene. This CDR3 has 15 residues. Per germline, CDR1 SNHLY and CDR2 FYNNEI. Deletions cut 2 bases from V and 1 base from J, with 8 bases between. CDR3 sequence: CASSELIGTNEKLFF. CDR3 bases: TGTGCCAGCAGTGAATTAATTGGAACTAATGAAAAACTGTTTTTT.

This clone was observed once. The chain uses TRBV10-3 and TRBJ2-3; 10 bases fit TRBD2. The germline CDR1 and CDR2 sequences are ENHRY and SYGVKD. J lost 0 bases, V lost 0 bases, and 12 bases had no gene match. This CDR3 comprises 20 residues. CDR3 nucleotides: TGTGCCATCAGTGAGTCGGAACTAGCGGGGAGAGCATCTAGCACAGATACGCAGTATTTT. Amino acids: CAISESELAGRASSTDTQYF.

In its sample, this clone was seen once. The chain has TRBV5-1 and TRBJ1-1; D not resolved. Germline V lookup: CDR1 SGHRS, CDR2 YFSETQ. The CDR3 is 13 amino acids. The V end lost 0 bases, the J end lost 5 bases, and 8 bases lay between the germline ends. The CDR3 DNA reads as TGCGCCAGCAGCTTGGCACGTAAGACTGAAGCTTTCTTT. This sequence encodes CASSLARKTEAFF.

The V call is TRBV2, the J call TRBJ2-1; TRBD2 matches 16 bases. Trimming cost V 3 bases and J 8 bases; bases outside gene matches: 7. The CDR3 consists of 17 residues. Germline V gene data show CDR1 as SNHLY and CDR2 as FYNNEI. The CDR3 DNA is TGTGCCAGCAGTGAGATGGGACTAGCGGGAGGGCCCCATGAGCAGTTCTTC. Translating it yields CASSEMGLAGGPHEQFF.

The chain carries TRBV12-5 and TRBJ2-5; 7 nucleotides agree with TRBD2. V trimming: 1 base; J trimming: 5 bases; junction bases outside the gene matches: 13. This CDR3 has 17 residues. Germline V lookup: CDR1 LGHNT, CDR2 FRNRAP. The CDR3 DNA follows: TGTGCTAGTGGTTTGGGCCTGACGGGCCTCGGGGGGGAGACCCAGTACTTC. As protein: CASGLGLTGLGGETQYF.

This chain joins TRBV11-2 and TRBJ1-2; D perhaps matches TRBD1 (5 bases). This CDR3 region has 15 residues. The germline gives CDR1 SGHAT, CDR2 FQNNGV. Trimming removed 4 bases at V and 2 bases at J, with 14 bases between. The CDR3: CASSSTSTENYGYTF. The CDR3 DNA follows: TGTGCCAGCAGCTCGACATCGACAGAGAACTATGGCTACACCTTC.

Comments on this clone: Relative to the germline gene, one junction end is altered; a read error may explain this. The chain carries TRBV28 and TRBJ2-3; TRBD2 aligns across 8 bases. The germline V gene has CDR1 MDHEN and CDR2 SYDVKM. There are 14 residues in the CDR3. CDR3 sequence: CVSREGGDTDTQYF. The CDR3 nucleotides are TGTGTCAGCCGGGAGGGCGGCGACACAGATACGCAGTATTTT.

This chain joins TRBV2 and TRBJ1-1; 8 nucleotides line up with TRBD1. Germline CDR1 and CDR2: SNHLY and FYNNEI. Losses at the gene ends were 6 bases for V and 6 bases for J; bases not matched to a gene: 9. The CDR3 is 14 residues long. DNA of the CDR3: TGTGCCAGCAGCCGACAGGGGATGGGATCTGAAGCTTTCTTT. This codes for CASSRQGMGSEAFF.

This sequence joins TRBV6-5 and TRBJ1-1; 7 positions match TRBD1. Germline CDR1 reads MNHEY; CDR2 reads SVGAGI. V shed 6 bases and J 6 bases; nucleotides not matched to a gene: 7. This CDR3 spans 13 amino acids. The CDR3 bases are TGTGCCAGCAGAGTCAGGGGGAGACCTGAAGCTTTCTTT. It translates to CASRVRGRPEAFF.

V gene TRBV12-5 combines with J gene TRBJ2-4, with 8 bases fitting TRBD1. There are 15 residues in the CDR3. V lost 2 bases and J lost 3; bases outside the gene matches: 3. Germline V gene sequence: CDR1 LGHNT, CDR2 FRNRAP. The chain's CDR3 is CASGLLTGDKNIQYF. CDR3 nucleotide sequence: TGTGCTAGTGGTTTGTTGACAGGGGACAAAAACATTCAGTACTTC.

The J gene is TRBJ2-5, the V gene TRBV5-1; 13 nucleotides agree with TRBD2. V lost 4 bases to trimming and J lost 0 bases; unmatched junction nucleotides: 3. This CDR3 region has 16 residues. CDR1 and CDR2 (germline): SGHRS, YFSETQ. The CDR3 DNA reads TGCGCCAGCAGCAAAGGGACTAGCGGGGACCAAGAGACCCAGTACTTC. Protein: CASSKGTSGDQETQYF.